A single sample gave rise to the 20 T cell receptor beta chains below, sequenced in a study of T cells in Graves' hyperthyroidism and ophthalmopathy. TCR beta CDR3 sequences were amplified from RNA transcripts. The HTBI primer set was used in a first-round RT-PCR of the TCR CDR3. TCRdb re-called the multiplex PCR reads through MiXCR, storing one row per CDR3 protein. The sample contains under 650,000 distinct CDR3 sequences, around 15% of which appear only once. What was sequenced was blood. The receptors were gathered from a woman in her twenties or thirties with Graves' hyperthyroidism.

This clonotype was observed a handful of times. This chain links TRBV4-1 with TRBJ2-1; perhaps TRBD2 as D (6 bases). This CDR3 has 15 amino acids. The germline gives CDR1 MGHRA, CDR2 YSYEKL. The V end was cut by 4 bases, the J end by 6 bases, with 16 bases between. CDR3 loop: CASSPILARGNEQFF. DNA of the CDR3: TGCGCCAGCAGCCCCATCCTAGCGAGGGGCAATGAGCAGTTCTTC.

This clonotype was seen many times. The J gene is TRBJ1-2, the V gene TRBV30, with D perhaps TRBD1 (5 bases). The germline gives CDR1 GTSNPN, CDR2 SVGIG (reference sequence). The V gene lost 8 bases and the J gene lost 4 bases, with 20 bases spanning the gap. CDR3 length equals 14 residues. CDR3 in amino acids: CAHQPGTSSYGYTF. The CDR3 DNA is TGTGCCCATCAACCCGGGACCTCGTCCTATGGCTACACCTTC.

The chain recombines TRBV9 with TRBJ2-2, with 14 bases matching TRBD2. This CDR3 is 18 amino acids long. V shed 0 bases and J 4 bases; nucleotides not matched to a gene: 5. Germline loops: CDR1 SGDLS, CDR2 YYNGEE. Written as DNA, the CDR3 is TGTGCCAGCAGCGTAGAAGGGACTAGCGGGAGACCCACCGGGGAGCTGTTTTTT. Translated: CASSVEGTSGRPTGELFF.

This clonotype was observed at least ten times. The chain links TRBV20-1 to TRBJ2-5; 11 bases align to TRBD2. Germline V CDR1 and CDR2: DFQATT, SNEGSKA (reference sequence). The CDR3 has 14 amino acids. V gave up 5 bases and J gave up 6 bases; unmatched junction bases: 8. CDR3 region: CSAAIAGGPQTQYF. CDR3 in DNA: TGCAGTGCTGCTATAGCGGGAGGGCCCCAGACCCAGTACTTC.

This clonotype was found many times. V and J are TRBV27 and TRBJ2-7; possible D gene TRBD1, 6 bases. The CDR3 runs to 13 residues. Germline V gene sequence: CDR1 MNHEY, CDR2 SMNVEV (reference sequence). V was trimmed by 4 bases and J by 0 bases, leaving 7 bases between them. The CDR3 region is CASSSGDSYEQYF. CDR3 sequence (DNA): TGTGCCAGCAGTTCAGGGGACTCCTACGAGCAGTACTTC.

This clonotype occurred many times. V is TRBV28 and J is TRBJ2-3; 11 nucleotides align to TRBD1. CDR1 is MDHEN and CDR2 is SYDVKM in the germline V gene. After removal of 11 bases from V and 2 bases from J, the junction contained 3 bases not matched to a gene. CDR3 length: 13 residues. CDR3 bases: TGTGCCGGACAGGGGGCTGTCACAGATACGCAGTATTTT. This translates into CAGQGAVTDTQYF.

In its sample, this clonotype was seen a few times. The V gene is TRBV9, the J gene TRBJ2-7, with a possible D match to TRBD1 (5 bases). The CDR3 totals 15 residues. From germline, CDR1 is SGDLS and CDR2 YYNGEE. V was trimmed by 0 bases and J by 1 base, leaving 11 bases between them. CDR3 sequence reads: CASSVGGGLSYEQYF. CDR3 sequence (DNA): TGTGCCAGCAGCGTAGGGGGCGGTTTATCCTACGAGCAGTACTTC.

This clonotype was detected a few times. The rearrangement uses TRBV2 and TRBJ2-2; the D gene is possibly TRBD2 (6 bases). The CDR3 has 13 amino acids. V shed 8 bases and J shed 8 bases, with 15 bases lying between them. Germline V gene lookup returns CDR1 SNHLY and CDR2 FYNNEI. The CDR3 sequence is CASGGTEGGELFF. CDR3 DNA: TGTGCCAGCGGCGGGACGGAGGGGGGGGAGCTGTTTTTT.

This chain joins TRBV6-2 or TRBV6-3 and TRBJ1-6, with no clear D. V was cut by 4 bases and J by 2 bases, with 12 bases left in between. The CDR3 has 16 residues. Germline CDR1 reads MNHEY; CDR2 reads SVGEGT. The CDR3 region has the DNA TGTGCCAGCAGTTCCCTCATTGCGACCTATAATTCACCCCTCCACTTT. Residues: CASSSLIATYNSPLHF.

This clonotype occurred many times. V is TRBV28 and J is TRBJ1-1; D is unclear. Trimming took 5 bases from V and 7 from J, leaving 14 bases between them. This CDR3 comprises 13 residues. Germline CDR1 MDHEN, CDR2 SYDVKM. CDR3 protein: CASSTIRRIEAFF. CDR3 bases: TGTGCCAGCAGTACTATCCGACGGATTGAAGCTTTCTTT.

This clonotype was counted a few times. The chain couples TRBV27 to TRBJ1-5; D is undetermined. The CDR3 runs 15 residues. CDR1 is MNHEY, CDR2 SMNVEV, per germline (reference sequence). Trimming cost V 1 base and J 5 bases, with 12 bases left between them. The CDR3 sequence is CASSLLVSADQPQHF. In nucleotides, the CDR3 is TGTGCCAGCAGTTTATTGGTATCAGCCGATCAGCCCCAGCATTTT.

Many counts were recorded for this clonotype. The chain couples TRBV29-1 to TRBJ2-1; TRBD2 matches 10 bases. This CDR3 contains 16 residues. Trimming removed 2 bases from V and 3 bases from J; junction bases left unmatched: 7. The germline V gene has CDR1 SQVTM and CDR2 ANQGSEA. CDR3 nucleotides: TGCAGCGTTGAAACCGGGACTAGCGCCTACTACAATGAGCAGTTCTTC. Translating it yields CSVETGTSAYYNEQFF.

This clonotype was counted between two and nine times. This sequence joins TRBV27 and TRBJ1-2, with a tentative D call TRBD1 (5 bases). The CDR3 loop spans 15 amino acids. Germline CDR1 reads MNHEY; CDR2 reads SMNVEV (reference sequence). Deletions cut 4 bases from V and 6 bases from J, with 18 bases between. The CDR3 coding sequence is TGTGCCAGCAGTTCCCCCTCCGGGACTTTGGATGGCTACACCTTC. It translates to CASSSPSGTLDGYTF.

The genes are TRBV12-3 or TRBV12-4 and TRBJ2-2; D might be TRBD2 (5 bases). The CDR3 loop spans 18 amino acids. V was cut by 8 bases and J by 2 bases, with 24 bases left in between. The CDR3: CASSHTPIREENTGELFF. The CDR3 DNA is TGTGCCAGCTCACATACCCCGATCCGGGAAGAAAACACCGGGGAGCTGTTTTTT.

This rearrangement joins TRBV3-1 to TRBJ1-1; no clear D gene. Trimming removed 1 base from V and 9 bases from J, with 15 bases in between. Germline CDR1 LGHDT, CDR2 YNNKEL (reference sequence). The CDR3 loop spans 14 amino acids. CDR3 loop: CASSQVGTVNKAFF. CDR3 nucleotides: TGTGCCAGCAGCCAAGTGGGCACCGTCAACAAAGCTTTCTTT.

The J gene is TRBJ2-3, the V gene TRBV29-1; maybe TRBD2 (5 bases). CDR3 length equals 12 residues. Germline V CDR1 and CDR2: SQVTM, ANQGSEA. V gave up 6 bases and J gave up 4 bases, with 11 bases separating them. The DNA for the CDR3 is TGCAGCGTCTCATCTAGCTCAGATACGCAGTATTTT. This encodes CSVSSSSDTQYF.

This clonotype was detected ten times or more. The chain couples TRBV11-2 to TRBJ2-2, with D uncertain. Germline loops: CDR1 SGHAT, CDR2 FQNNGV. There are 14 residues in the CDR3. Trimming pared 3 bases from V and 4 bases from J, leaving 9 bases between. The CDR3 DNA sequence: TGTGCCAGCAGCTTCCGCCCCATCACCGGGGAGCTGTTTTTT. Protein product: CASSFRPITGELFF.

The V and J genes are TRBV5-8 and TRBJ1-5; unclear D gene. CDR1 is SGHTS and CDR2 is YDEGEE in the germline V gene. The CDR3 is made up of 15 amino acids. V was pared by 1 base and J by 5 bases, with 13 bases between. The CDR3 protein is CASSLHGREDQPQHF. The CDR3 region has the DNA TGTGCCAGCAGCTTGCACGGGAGGGAGGATCAGCCCCAGCATTTT.

This sequence joins TRBV5-6 and TRBJ1-3; unclear D gene. From germline, CDR1 is SGHDT and CDR2 YYEEEE. The CDR3 loop spans 14 amino acids. V lost 4 bases, J lost 6 bases, and 14 bases lay in between. The CDR3 is CASSHTELLNTIYF. DNA of the CDR3: TGTGCCAGCAGCCATACAGAGCTTCTAAACACCATATATTTT. The full variable domain, rest sourced from reference TRBV5-6 and TRBJ1-3, is DAGVTQSPTHLIKTRGQQVTLRCSPKSGHDTVSWYQQALGQGPQFIFQYYEEEERQRGNFPDRFSGHQFPNYSSELNVNALLLGDSALYLCASSHTELLNTIYFGEGSWLTVV.

This clonotype was found a few times. V gene TRBV5-5 combines with J gene TRBJ1-2, with D uncertain. Trimming stripped 0 bases from V and 2 bases from J, with 11 bases between. The CDR3 runs 15 residues. In germline, CDR1 is SGHKS, CDR2 YYEKEE (reference sequence). The CDR3 region is CASSLEGNGNYGYTF. The CDR3 DNA sequence: TGTGCCAGCAGCTTGGAAGGAAACGGGAACTATGGCTACACCTTC. Based on the CDR3 plus reference TRBV5-5 and TRBJ1-2, the full variable domain is DAGVTQSPTHLIKTRGQQVTLRCSPISGHKSVSWYQQVLGQGPQFIFQYYEKEERGRGNFPDRFSARQFPNYSSELNVNALLLGDSALYLCASSLEGNGNYGYTFGSGTRLTVV.